Here is one TCR beta chain with its context. Its target is not known. The source of the sample is a study of metastatic and nonmetastatic thyroid tumors. Background on the study: Across peripheral blood and tumor or nodule tissue samples taken from malignant and benign thyroid patients, the repertoires were compared with one another. The study, taken as a whole, reports: Reports indicated that malignant thyroid tumors showed significantly higher TCR beta diversity than benign nodules did, in blood and tumor.

How the authors handled the data: The authors used CDR3 differences across clinicopathological groups to build a distant-metastasis classifier for papillary thyroid cancer. TCRdb reprocessed the PCR reads using MiXCR. These V and J calls originate from TCRdb's pipeline instead of the authors' own analysis. This sample has some 15,000 clones, with around 13% found just once. None of the patients had undergone any treatment ahead of thyroid surgery. Trimming shortened V by 5 bases and J by 5 bases, and 12 bases separated the two germline ends. The CDR3 runs 13 residues. Germline V gene sequence: CDR1 MNHEY, CDR2 SMNVEV (reference sequence).

The J gene is TRBJ1-2, the V gene TRBV27; D remains unclear. This receptor was obtained from a female donor with papillary thyroid cancer or a benign thyroid nodule (not recorded which). Some clones in this sample may be carry-over from other donors' samples. Sequenced sample: blood. CDR3 sequence: CASSRKAGYGYTF. DNA for the CDR3: TGTGCCAGCAGTAGGAAAGCCGGGTATGGCTACACCTTC.